The 27 T cell receptor beta chains in this list originate from one sample, sequenced in a study of cytomegalovirus exposure and HLA in healthy donors (dated by TCRdb to about 2017). The library was built by means of the immunoSEQ multiplex PCR assay. For the multiplex PCR, a mixture combining 60 forward primers for TCR Vbeta segments and 13 reverse primers for TCR Jbeta segments was used. TCRdb took this table from immuneACCESS and kept in-frame rearrangements with V and J called. Such tables lack part of the clones; where checked against another copy, unresolved V genes explain under half of the gap, and the rest is unexplained. The sample records tens of thousands of clones, about 82% of which are singletons. In total, the top ten clones hold approximately 7.5% of the sample. Input material: PBMCs. The receptors stem from a man younger than 45 in good health and CMV-seronegative.

The chain carries TRBV28 and TRBJ2-7; 9 nucleotides line up with TRBD2. The germline CDR1 and CDR2 sequences are MDHEN and SYDVKM. There are 14 residues in the CDR3. Losses at the gene ends were 5 bases for V and 6 bases for J; bases not matched to a gene: 8. The CDR3 reads CASSDGLAFSEQYF. In nucleotides, the CDR3 is TGTGCCAGCAGTGACGGACTAGCGTTTTCCGAGCAGTACTTC.

This clone was observed once. The chain carries TRBV6-4 and TRBJ1-2; no clear D gene. Trimming cost V 6 bases and J 7 bases, with 18 bases left between them. CDR1 is MRHNA and CDR2 is SNTAGT in the germline V gene. The CDR3 loop spans 14 amino acids. DNA of the CDR3: TGTGCCAGCAGACCCGACTTTTCCTCGGCTGGCTACACCTTC. It yields the protein CASRPDFSSAGYTF.

The V and J genes are TRBV27 and TRBJ1-2, with D possibly being TRBD1 (5 bases). V lost 7 bases and J 3 bases, leaving 9 bases between the germline ends. This CDR3 comprises 12 residues. Germline CDR1 reads MNHEY; CDR2 reads SMNVEV (reference sequence). The CDR3 region has the DNA TGTGCCAGCAACCGGGGGGACTATGGCTACACCTTC. Protein: CASNRGDYGYTF.

The DNA of the CDR3 is TGCAGCGTGGGGGGACAGGGGTGTGAGCAGTTCTTC. Translation: CSVGGQGCEQFF. The J gene is TRBJ2-1, the V gene TRBV29-1; 10 positions agree with TRBD1. CDR1 is SQVTM, CDR2 ANQGSEA, per germline. The CDR3 runs to 12 residues. The V gene end was trimmed by 6 bases and the J gene end by 9 bases; junction bases not matched to a gene: 5.

The chain couples TRBV5-1 to TRBJ1-2; D remains unclear. The germline CDR1 and CDR2 sequences are SGHRS and YFSETQ. This CDR3 contains 14 residues. V shed 9 bases and J shed 0 bases, with 15 bases lying between them. The CDR3 loop reads CATSPGLSNYGYTF. The CDR3, as DNA: TGCGCCACCTCCCCGGGTCTTTCTAACTATGGCTACACCTTC.

This rearrangement joins TRBV6-5 to TRBJ1-2, with D tentatively TRBD1 (5 bases). This CDR3 spans 16 amino acids. Trimming pared 0 bases from V and 4 bases from J, leaving 15 bases between. The germline gives CDR1 MNHEY, CDR2 SVGAGI. This CDR3 reads CASSYSGGGSGYGYTF. The CDR3 DNA follows: TGTGCCAGCAGTTACTCGGGGGGAGGGAGCGGCTATGGCTACACCTTC.

This clone was seen a single time. The chain couples TRBV5-1 to TRBJ2-7; TRBD2 aligns across 7 bases. The CDR3 sequence is 15 residues long. From germline, CDR1 is SGHRS and CDR2 YFSETQ. V lost 4 bases and J lost 3; bases outside the gene matches: 10. CDR3 nucleotide sequence: TGCGCCAGCAGCAGCGGGACCGCTGAAAACTACGAGCAGTACTTC. It translates to CASSSGTAENYEQYF.

V usage is TRBV27 and J usage is TRBJ2-7, with D possibly TRBD2 on 5 matching bases. The CDR3 runs 11 residues. CDR1 and CDR2 from the germline V gene are MNHEY and SMNVEV (reference sequence). V was shortened by 6 bases and J by 4 bases, with 7 bases between the two germline ends. As DNA, the CDR3 is TGTGCCAGCAGCGGGGAATACGAGCAGTACTTC. Its translation: CASSGEYEQYF.

This clone was counted a few times. The chain couples TRBV25-1 to TRBJ1-5, with unresolved D. This CDR3 contains 13 residues. Trimming cost V 4 bases and J 7 bases, with 11 bases left between them. Looked up from germline, CDR1 is MGHDK and CDR2 is SYGVNS. CDR3 sequence (DNA): TGTGCCAGCAGTGCCTCCCTATCCCAGCCCCAGCATTTT. This encodes CASSASLSQPQHF.

V is TRBV11-2 and J is TRBJ2-7; 8 bases align to TRBD1. The CDR3 is 15 amino acids. CDR1 is SGHAT and CDR2 is FQNNGV in the germline V gene. Losses at the gene ends were 3 bases for V and 5 bases for J; bases not matched to a gene: 9. The CDR3 loop reads CASSFRRQGFHEQYF. Here the CDR3 DNA reads TGTGCCAGCAGCTTTCGAAGACAGGGGTTCCACGAGCAGTACTTC.

In regard to this clone: One end of the junction is discordant with germline, which a read error may explain. The chain joins TRBV7-9 to TRBJ1-5; D is undetermined. The CDR3 sequence is 12 residues long. Germline V gene data show CDR1 as SEHNR and CDR2 as FQNEAQ (reference sequence). The CDR3 bases are TGTTCCAGCAGCTTATCGGGACAGCCCCAGCATTTT. Translating gives CSSSLSGQPQHF.

The rearrangement uses TRBV28 and TRBJ2-7; possible D gene TRBD2, 6 bases. Trimming removed 5 bases at V and 2 bases at J, with 16 bases between. This CDR3 is 15 amino acids long. Germline CDR1 MDHEN, CDR2 SYDVKM. Written as DNA, the CDR3 is TGTGCCAGCAGTACACCGGGACTGCGAACCTACGAGCAGTACTTC. The encoded protein is CASSTPGLRTYEQYF.

This chain links TRBV30 with TRBJ2-2, with 7 bases fitting TRBD2. Germline CDR1 reads GTSNPN; CDR2 reads SVGIG (reference sequence). The CDR3 loop spans 15 amino acids. The junction had 1 base not matched to a gene; V was cut back by 0 bases and J by 0 bases. CDR3 amino acids: CAWSVLASNTGELFF. The CDR3 coding sequence is TGTGCCTGGAGTGTACTAGCGTCGAACACCGGGGAGCTGTTTTTT. The entire variable domain, with the rest obtained from reference TRBV30 and TRBJ2-2, is as follows: SQTIHQWPATLVQPVGSPLSLECTVEGTSNPNLYWYRQAAGRGLQLLFYSVGIGQISSEVPQNLSASRPQDRQFILSSKKLLLSDSGFYLCAWSVLASNTGELFFGEGSRLTVL.

The V and J genes are TRBV6-1 and TRBJ2-7; D is unresolved. V was trimmed by 4 bases and J by 0 bases, leaving 13 bases between them. Germline V lookup: CDR1 MNHNS, CDR2 SASEGT. CDR3 length: 15 amino acids. This CDR3 is CASSGMSAPSYEQYF. The CDR3 DNA reads as TGTGCCAGCAGTGGAATGAGTGCCCCCTCCTACGAGCAGTACTTC.

The genes are TRBV5-5 and TRBJ2-6; D is perhaps TRBD1 (5 bases). Germline loops: CDR1 SGHKS, CDR2 YYEKEE (reference sequence). Trimming took off 0 bases at V and 2 bases at J, with 15 bases between the two ends. This CDR3 comprises 18 residues. The CDR3 sequence is CASSLGVQGTPGANVLTF. The CDR3 bases are TGTGCCAGCAGCTTGGGAGTCCAGGGAACCCCTGGGGCCAACGTCCTGACTTTC.

Concerning this clone: The CDR3 ends on some other residue instead of the conserved phenylalanine or tryptophan, so this is likely a read error. The chain couples TRBV5-6 to TRBJ1-2; 9 nucleotides agree with TRBD1. Germline V gene sequence: CDR1 SGHDT, CDR2 YYEEEE. The CDR3 is 17 amino acids. Trimming cost V 0 bases and J 0 bases; bases outside gene matches: 6. CDR3 bases: TGTGCCAGCAGCTTGGTGGGACAGGGTGGAACTAACTATGGCTACACCGTC. Amino acid sequence: CASSLVGQGGTNYGYTV.

CDR3 amino acids: CASSESGGFQPQHF. DNA for the CDR3: TGCGCCAGCAGTGAGTCAGGGGGATTTCAGCCCCAGCATTTT. V gene TRBV10-2 combines with J gene TRBJ1-5; possibly TRBD1 for D (6 bases). Per germline, CDR1 WSHSY and CDR2 SAAADI. The CDR3 contains 14 residues. V gave up 0 bases and J gave up 6 bases, with 9 bases separating them.

The chain uses TRBV6-5 and TRBJ1-1; D possibly corresponds to TRBD1 (6 bases). The V and J ends lost 5 bases and 5 bases respectively, with 15 bases between them. The CDR3 contains 14 residues. Germline CDR1 and CDR2: MNHEY and SVGAGI. In nucleotides, the CDR3 is TGTGCCAGCAGTACAGTACAGGGTCGGACTGAAGCTTTCTTT. It is translated as CASSTVQGRTEAFF.

The rearrangement links TRBV14 to TRBJ2-7; D is possibly TRBD1 (6 bases). Deletions cut 3 bases from V and 4 bases from J, with 13 bases between. From germline, CDR1 is SGHDN and CDR2 FVKESK. The CDR3 loop spans 14 amino acids. CDR3 DNA sequence: TGTGCCAGCAGCCATCCCGGGACACCTTACGAGCAGTACTTC. Amino acid sequence: CASSHPGTPYEQYF.

The chain links TRBV5-1 to TRBJ2-5, with D possibly matching TRBD1 (5 bases). Trimming stripped 5 bases from V and 4 bases from J, with 9 bases between. Germline CDR1 reads SGHRS; CDR2 reads YFSETQ. The CDR3 loop spans 12 amino acids. The CDR3 bases are TGCGCCAGCAGTCAGGGAATAGAGACCCAGTACTTC. Translating it yields CASSQGIETQYF.

V gene TRBV9 combines with J gene TRBJ2-1; maybe TRBD1 (6 bases). Germline V gene data show CDR1 as SGDLS and CDR2 as YYNGEE. This CDR3 has 13 residues. The germline V and J ends were trimmed by 0 bases and 6 bases, with 7 bases remaining between them. CDR3 sequence reads: CASSVAGVNEQFF. CDR3 in DNA: TGTGCCAGCAGCGTAGCAGGGGTCAATGAGCAGTTCTTC.

The chain couples TRBV19 to TRBJ2-3; TRBD2 might be the D (6 bases). In germline, CDR1 is LNHDA, CDR2 SQIVND (reference sequence). This CDR3 spans 17 amino acids. V lost 5 bases, J lost 2 bases, and 20 bases lay in between. As DNA, the CDR3 is TGTGCCAGTAGTCGGGGGTTTTGGAGGGACCCCACAGATACGCAGTATTTT. Translating it yields CASSRGFWRDPTDTQYF.

This clone came up once. The chain links TRBV7-3 to TRBJ1-6, with D possibly matching TRBD1 (5 bases). The germline V and J ends were trimmed by 8 bases and 4 bases, with 12 bases remaining between them. Germline V gene lookup returns CDR1 SGHTA and CDR2 FQGTGA. This CDR3 region has 14 residues. In DNA form, the CDR3 reads TGTGCCAGCTCAGTCGGGGGGTATAATTCACCCCTCCACTTT. Amino acids: CASSVGGYNSPLHF.

This clone was found once. This chain uses TRBV5-1 with TRBJ1-1; D call uncertain. With 0 bases removed from V and 5 bases from J, the gap between germline ends came to 11 bases. Germline V gene lookup returns CDR1 SGHRS and CDR2 YFSETQ. This CDR3 is 14 amino acids long. CDR3 nucleotide sequence: TGCGCCAGCAGCTTGGATGAGGGTTTTACTGAAGCTTTCTTT. Encoded protein: CASSLDEGFTEAFF.

The CDR3 sequence is CASSVQAGGNEQFF. CDR3 bases: TGTGCCAGCAGCGTACAAGCGGGGGGCAATGAGCAGTTCTTC. This rearrangement joins TRBV9 to TRBJ2-1; the match to TRBD2 covers 9 bases. The CDR3 consists of 14 residues. J was trimmed by 6 bases and V by 1 base; bases with no gene match: 2. Germline CDR1 reads SGDLS; CDR2 reads YYNGEE.

The V call is TRBV5-6, the J call TRBJ1-2, with D perhaps TRBD1 (6 bases). The V and J ends lost 3 bases and 4 bases respectively, with 16 bases between them. CDR3 length: 15 residues. Germline-derived CDR1 and CDR2 are SGHDT and YYEEEE. The CDR3 sequence: CASSSPGQTSYGYTF. CDR3 DNA: TGTGCCAGCAGCTCACCGGGACAAACTTCCTATGGCTACACCTTC.

CDR3 sequence (DNA): TGTGCCAGTAGTAGTCAAAATCAGCCCCAGCATTTT. The encoded protein is CASSSQNQPQHF. The chain links TRBV19 to TRBJ1-5; D is unclear. V was cut by 4 bases and J by 4 bases, with 5 bases left in between. This CDR3 has 12 residues. Germline V gene lookup returns CDR1 LNHDA and CDR2 SQIVND (reference sequence).